This entry lists 9 T cell receptor beta chains sequenced from one sample in a study of identical twins. TCRdb called the 5' RACE reads again in MiXCR, with one record for every CDR3 protein. The repertoire holds 500,000 to 600,000 distinct CDR3 sequences, with around 20% as singletons. In addition, the sample was reused for a study of T cells expressing NK-cell markers.

The sample taken for sequencing was CD4+ T cells sorted from blood. These receptors came from a woman younger than 30 in good health.

The CDR3 sequence is CSAPLGSGNTIYF. The CDR3 DNA sequence: TGCAGTGCCCCACTCGGCTCTGGAAACACCATATATTTT. V is TRBV20-1 and J is TRBJ1-3; D call uncertain. This CDR3 is 13 amino acids long. Between the trimmed V and J ends, which lost 6 bases and 0 bases, there was a span of 9 bases. Germline V gene sequence: CDR1 DFQATT, CDR2 SNEGSKA (reference sequence).

This clonotype was counted only a few times. The chain carries TRBV10-3 and TRBJ2-2; TRBD2 matches 13 bases. The ends lost 5 bases at V and 1 base at J; junction bases unmatched: 10. Germline V gene data show CDR1 as ENHRY and CDR2 as SYGVKD. The CDR3 runs to 19 residues. In nucleotides, the CDR3 is TGTGCCATCAGTTCCAGGGCGGGACTAGCGGGGAAGAACACCGGGGAGCTGTTTTTT. Translated, it gives CAISSRAGLAGKNTGELFF.

The chain is built from TRBV29-1 and TRBJ1-4, with no clear D. Germline CDR1 SQVTM, CDR2 ANQGSEA. The CDR3 contains 10 residues. Deletions cut 4 bases from V and 8 bases from J, with 5 bases between. The CDR3 sequence is CSVGTEKLFF. DNA of the CDR3: TGCAGCGTTGGTACCGAAAAACTGTTTTTT.

This clonotype showed up just a few times. The chain couples TRBV20-1 to TRBJ2-7, with 8 bases matching TRBD2. J lost 3 bases, V lost 1 base, and 5 bases had no gene match. This CDR3 is built from 14 residues. Per the germline V gene, CDR1 is DFQATT and CDR2 is SNEGSKA (reference sequence). The CDR3: CSARGGGRNYEQYF. The CDR3, as DNA: TGCAGTGCTAGAGGGGGCGGGAGGAACTACGAGCAGTACTTC.

The genes are TRBV6-1 and TRBJ2-3; TRBD2 matches at 7 bases. This CDR3 has 14 residues. Looked up from germline, CDR1 is MNHNS and CDR2 is SASEGT. V lost 6 bases to trimming and J lost 2 bases; unmatched junction nucleotides: 5. The CDR3 sequence is CASSPAGTTDTQYF. As DNA, the CDR3 is TGTGCCAGCAGCCCAGCGGGGACCACAGATACGCAGTATTTT.

This clonotype was observed a few times. This rearrangement joins TRBV3-1 to TRBJ2-7, with TRBD2 identical over 7 bases. The V gene end was trimmed by 9 bases and the J gene end by 3 bases; junction bases not matched to a gene: 5. Germline lookup yields CDR1 LGHDT and CDR2 YNNKEL (reference sequence). The CDR3 covers 12 residues. This CDR3 is CASGTNRYEQYF. DNA for the CDR3: TGTGCCAGTGGGACTAACCGCTACGAGCAGTACTTC.

The CDR3 nucleotides are TGTGCCAGCAGCTTAGGGATTGGGACAGGGATAGAGACCCAGTACTTC. Its protein is CASSLGIGTGIETQYF. The chain employs TRBV7-7 and TRBJ2-5; 9 nucleotides agree with TRBD1. CDR3 length: 16 residues. Germline trimming cut 1 base from V and 4 bases from J; bases unmatched to any gene: 7. Germline V lookup: CDR1 SSHAT, CDR2 FNYEAQ (reference sequence).

V gene TRBV7-2 combines with J gene TRBJ2-3; the match to TRBD2 covers 10 bases. The V segment lost 5 bases and the J segment 4 bases; nucleotides outside the gene matches: 9. This CDR3 is built from 16 residues. Germline V CDR1 and CDR2: SGHTA, FQGNSA. This chain's CDR3 is CASSRRKREGSDTQYF. The CDR3 bases are TGTGCCAGCAGCCGAAGAAAGCGGGAGGGCTCAGATACGCAGTATTTT.

This clonotype was observed a handful of times. This chain links TRBV7-2 with TRBJ1-5, with a possible D match to TRBD1 (5 bases). The CDR3 extends over 17 amino acids. The V and J ends lost 3 bases and 0 bases respectively, with 15 bases between them. Germline V gives CDR1 SGHTA, CDR2 FQGNSA. The DNA of the CDR3 is TGTGCCAGCAGCTTTGTCCCGGGGGGTTATAGCAATCAGCCCCAGCATTTT. Its translation is CASSFVPGGYSNQPQHF.